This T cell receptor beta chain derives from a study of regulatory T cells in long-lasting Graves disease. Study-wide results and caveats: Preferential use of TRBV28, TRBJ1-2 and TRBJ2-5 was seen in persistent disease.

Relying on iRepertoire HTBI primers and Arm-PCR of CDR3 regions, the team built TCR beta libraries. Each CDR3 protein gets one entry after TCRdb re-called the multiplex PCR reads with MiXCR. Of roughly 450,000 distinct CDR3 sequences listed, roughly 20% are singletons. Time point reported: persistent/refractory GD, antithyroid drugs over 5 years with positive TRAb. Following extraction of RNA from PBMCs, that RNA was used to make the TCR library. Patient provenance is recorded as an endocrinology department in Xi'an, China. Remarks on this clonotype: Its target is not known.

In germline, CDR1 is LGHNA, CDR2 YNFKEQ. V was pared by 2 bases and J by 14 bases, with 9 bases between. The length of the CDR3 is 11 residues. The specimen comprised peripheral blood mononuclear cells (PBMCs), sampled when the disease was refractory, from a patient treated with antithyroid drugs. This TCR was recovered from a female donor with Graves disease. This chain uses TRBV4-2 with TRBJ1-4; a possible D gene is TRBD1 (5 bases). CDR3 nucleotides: TGTGCCAGCAGCCAACTGGGACCTCTGTTTTTT. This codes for CASSQLGPLFF.